Here is one TCR beta chain with its context. There are 15 residues in the CDR3. V gave up 5 bases and J gave up 2 bases; unmatched junction bases: 5. Per the germline V gene, CDR1 is MNHEY and CDR2 is SVGAGI. The data were obtained in a study of beta chain features in type 1 diabetes. cDNA synthesis used the whole RNA isolate, giving expressed TCRB sequences. The data were produced by immunoSEQ multiplex PCR, yet TCRdb's version contains in-frame clones alone and is incomplete. The sample includes 310,000 or so clones, 8% to 13% of them seen just once. Sequenced input: naive CD4+ T cells from blood. The TCR was taken from a woman aged 25 to 39 in good health. The chain uses TRBV6-5 and TRBJ1-5, with 8 positions matching TRBD1. CDR3: CASSTDRGGNQPQHF. DNA of the CDR3: TGTGCCAGCAGTACCGACAGGGGAGGCAATCAGCCCCAGCATTTT.